These T cell receptor beta chains were read from a single sample in a study of blood T cell repertoires in COVID-19. The data were produced by immunoSEQ multiplex PCR, yet TCRdb's version contains in-frame clones alone and is incomplete. The data contain nearly 45,000 clones, approximately 80% of them singletons. Material: peripheral blood. Source of these receptors: a human donor in a cohort sampled during active COVID-19. Both conserved end residues are part of each CDR3. Each record gives: D gene, J gene, clone size, V gene, CDR3 DNA, CDR3 protein. D genes are given only for firm matches. Clone sizes are given selectively: once, few, many, or a class where the clone is expanded.

TRBD1 TRBJ2-1 . TRBV6-5 TGTGCCAGCACCGCGACAGGGGATGAGCAGTTCTTC CASTATGDEQFF
. TRBJ1-1 . TRBV24-1 TGTGCCACCAGTGCCGGGGAGAGGCGTGAAGCTTTCTTT CATSAGERREAFF
TRBD2 TRBJ2-1 . TRBV5-1 TGCGCCAGCAGCTTCCGACCTAGCGGGCAGGGCTCCTACAATGAGCAGTTCTTC CASSFRPSGQGSYNEQFF
TRBD2 TRBJ2-3 . TRBV5-1 TGCGCCAGCAGCCCGGGAGGGGCCCTAGCGGGACACCTCACAGATACGCAGTATTTT CASSPGGALAGHLTDTQYF
TRBD1 TRBJ1-5 few TRBV28 TGTGCCAGCAGTTTCGGATCCGGGACAGGTAATCAGCCCCAGCATTTT CASSFGSGTGNQPQHF
TRBD2 TRBJ2-5 once TRBV5-1 TGCGCCAGCAGCTTCAGGGGGACTAGCGGGAGTGGAGAGACCCAGTACTTC CASSFRGTSGSGETQYF
TRBD1 TRBJ2-7 . TRBV2 TGTGCCATCGAGACCGGGACAGATTCCTACGAGCAGTACTTC CAIETGTDSYEQYF
. TRBJ2-1 . TRBV6-2/TRBV6-3 TGTGCCAGCAGTTACGGTAGGGAGGCTACGGGAAATGAGCAGTTCTTC CASSYGREATGNEQFF
TRBD2 TRBJ2-1 . TRBV15 TGTGCCACCAGCAGAGATCTGAGCGGGAGAAATGAGCAGTTCTTC CATSRDLSGRNEQFF
. TRBJ1-5 once TRBV28 TGTGCCATCCCAAACCGGGACACCCTTTATAGCAATCAGCCCCAGCATTTT CAIPNRDTLYSNQPQHF
. TRBJ1-4 . TRBV18 TGTGCCAGCTCAGCCACAGGGAACGAAAAACTGTTTTTT CASSATGNEKLFF
TRBD2 TRBJ2-1 . TRBV3-1/TRBV3-2 TGTGCCACCTCCTCCCGACTAGCGGGTTACAATGAGCAGTTCTTC CATSSRLAGYNEQFF
TRBD1 TRBJ1-1 . TRBV29-1 TGCAGCGTTGAAAACAGGGGATCTTACACTGAAGCTTTCTTT CSVENRGSYTEAFF
. TRBJ2-7 . TRBV7-2 TGTGCCAGCAGCTTTGCAGAACCCCCTTACGAGCAGTACTTC CASSFAEPPYEQYF
. TRBJ1-1 few TRBV4-2 TGTGCCAGCAGCCAAAACAGGGTATTGAACACTGAAGCTTTCTTT CASSQNRVLNTEAFF
. TRBJ1-2 . TRBV14 TGTGCCAGCAGCCAAGACAGGGAGGTCTATGGCTACACCTTC CASSQDREVYGYTF
. TRBJ2-2 . TRBV11-3 TGTGCCAGCAGCTCCGTTACGGGCGGGACCGGGGAGCTGTTTTTT CASSSVTGGTGELFF
TRBD1 TRBJ2-3 once TRBV6-5 TGTGCCAGCAGTCGTCAGGGGGCGGGTGCAGATACGCAGTATTTT CASSRQGAGADTQYF
TRBD2 TRBJ2-1 few TRBV6-5 TGTGCCAGCAAGCCCGGGACTAGCTTGTCAAGGGAGCAGTTCTTC CASKPGTSLSREQFF
. TRBJ2-2 . TRBV6-5 TGTGCCAGCAGTTACCAGAAGTCATACGGGGAGCTGTTTTTT CASSYQKSYGELFF
TRBD2 TRBJ2-1 once TRBV2 TGTGCCAGCAGTGGGGCTAGCGGGTACAATGAGCAGTTCTTC CASSGASGYNEQFF
TRBD2 TRBJ2-1 . TRBV7-9 TGTGCCAGCAGCTTGGGGTGGACTAGCGGGAGCGGGAATGAGCAGTTCTTC CASSLGWTSGSGNEQFF
TRBD1 TRBJ2-2 . TRBV18 TGTGCCAGCTCACCCAGGACAGGGGAAAACGCGAACACCGGGGAGCTGTTTTTT CASSPRTGENANTGELFF
. TRBJ2-3 once TRBV27 TGTGCCAGCAGTCCCGGGACTTACACAGATACGCAGTATTTT CASSPGTYTDTQYF
. TRBJ1-1 . TRBV19 TGTGCCAGTAGTAGGGGACCCACGGGGGTGAACACTGAAGCTTTCTTT CASSRGPTGVNTEAFF
. TRBJ2-2 once TRBV6-2/TRBV6-3 TGTGCCAGCAGTTTGGACACAATGGGTACCGGGGAGCTGTTTTTT CASSLDTMGTGELFF
TRBD1 TRBJ2-5 . TRBV11-3 TGTGCCAGCAGTCGGCGGACAGGGGGCGACGAGACCCAGTACTTC CASSRRTGGDETQYF
. TRBJ2-5 few TRBV5-1 TGCGCCAGCACCCTAGAGGTTGGACTTTTGGAGACCCAGTACTTC CASTLEVGLLETQYF
. TRBJ1-2 . TRBV5-1 TGCGCCAGCAGCCCGGAGACGGGTAACTATGGCTACACCTTC CASSPETGNYGYTF
TRBD1 TRBJ1-5 . TRBV6-6 TGTGCCAGCAGTCCGACAGGGGGCCACCAGCCCCAGCATTTT CASSPTGGHQPQHF
. TRBJ2-7 . TRBV28 TGTGCCAGCAGTTTCGAGGGAACCTACGAGCAGTACTTC CASSFEGTYEQYF